This T cell receptor (beta chain) was observed in a study of OX40 agonist ivuxolimab in advanced cancers. Overall study: Intravenous ivuxolimab was administered to patients every 2 weeks at 0.01 to 10 mg/kg. Study outcomes and limitations: Specificity for antigen went undetermined in the expanded peripheral T cells. Those patients achieving a partial response at 0.1-3.0 mg/kg showed among the lowest clonal expansion.

Trimming shortened V by 4 bases and J by 3 bases, and 9 bases separated the two germline ends. CDR1 and CDR2 from the germline V gene are LNHDA and SQIVND (reference sequence). The CDR3 is 14 residues long. The repertoire was sequenced with immunoSEQ multiplex PCR; TCRdb's copy has only in-frame clones and lacks some. The table has 150,000 to 180,000 clones, 90% to 95% seen once. This clone was counted only a few times. Its antigen is undetermined. The chain carries TRBV19 and TRBJ2-2, with D possibly being TRBD2 (5 bases). Sequencing used CD4+ or CD8+ T cells sorted from blood, obtained in a trial of the OX40 agonist ivuxolimab. The source is an adult with an advanced solid tumor such as melanoma, head and neck, liver or kidney cancer. CDR3 nucleotides: TGTGCCAGTAGTAGGCGGGTGGACACCGGGGAGCTGTTTTTT. It specifies CASSRRVDTGELFF. Combining the CDR3 with reference TRBV19 and TRBJ2-2 gives the whole variable domain DGGITQSPKYLFRKEGQNVTLSCEQNLNHDAMYWYRQDPGQGLRLIYYSQIVNDFQKGDIAEGYSVSREKKESFPLTVTSAQKNPTAFYLCASSRRVDTGELFFGEGSRLTVL.